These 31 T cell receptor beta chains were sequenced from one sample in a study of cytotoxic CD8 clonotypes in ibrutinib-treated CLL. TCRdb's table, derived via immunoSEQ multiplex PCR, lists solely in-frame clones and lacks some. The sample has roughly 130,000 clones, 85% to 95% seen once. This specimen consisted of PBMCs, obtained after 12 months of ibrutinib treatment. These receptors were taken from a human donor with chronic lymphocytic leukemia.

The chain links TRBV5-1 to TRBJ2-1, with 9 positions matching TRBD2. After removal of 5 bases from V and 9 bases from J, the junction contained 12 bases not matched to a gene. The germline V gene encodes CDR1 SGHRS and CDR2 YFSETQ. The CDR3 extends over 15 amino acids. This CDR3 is CASREGTPTSGEQFF. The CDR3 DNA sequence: TGCGCCAGCAGGGAAGGGACCCCGACTAGCGGTGAGCAGTTCTTC.

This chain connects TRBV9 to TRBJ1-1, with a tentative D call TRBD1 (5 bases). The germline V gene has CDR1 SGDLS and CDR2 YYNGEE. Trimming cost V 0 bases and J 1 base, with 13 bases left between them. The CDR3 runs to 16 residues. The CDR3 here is CASSVAEDISNTEAFF. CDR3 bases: TGTGCCAGCAGCGTAGCCGAGGACATATCGAACACTGAAGCTTTCTTT.

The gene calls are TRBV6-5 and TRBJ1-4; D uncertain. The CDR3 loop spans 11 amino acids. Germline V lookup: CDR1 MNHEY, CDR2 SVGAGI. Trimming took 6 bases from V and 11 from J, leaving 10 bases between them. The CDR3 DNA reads TGTGCCAGCAGAACAGTGGGCAAACTGTTTTTT. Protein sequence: CASRTVGKLFF.

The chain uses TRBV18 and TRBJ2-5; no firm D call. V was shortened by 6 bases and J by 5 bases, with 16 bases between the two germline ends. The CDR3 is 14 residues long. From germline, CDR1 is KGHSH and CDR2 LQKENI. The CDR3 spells CASSHRASAETQYF. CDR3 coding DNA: TGTGCCAGCTCGCACCGGGCCTCAGCGGAGACCCAGTACTTC. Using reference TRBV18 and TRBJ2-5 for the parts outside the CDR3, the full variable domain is NAGVMQNPRHLVRRRGQEARLRCSPMKGHSHVYWYRQLPEEGLKFMVYLQKENIIDESGMPKERFSAEFPKEGPSILRIQQVVRGDSAAYFCASSHRASAETQYFGPGTRLLVL.

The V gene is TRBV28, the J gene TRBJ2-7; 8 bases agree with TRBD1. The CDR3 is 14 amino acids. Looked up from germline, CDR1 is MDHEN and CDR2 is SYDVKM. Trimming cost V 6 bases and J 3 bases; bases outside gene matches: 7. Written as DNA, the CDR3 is TGTGCCAGCAGGGCCGGGACAGGCCACTACGAGCAGTACTTC. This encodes CASRAGTGHYEQYF.

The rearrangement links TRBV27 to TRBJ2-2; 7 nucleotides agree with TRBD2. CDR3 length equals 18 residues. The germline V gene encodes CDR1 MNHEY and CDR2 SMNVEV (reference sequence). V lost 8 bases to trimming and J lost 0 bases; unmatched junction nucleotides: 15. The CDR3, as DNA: TGTGCCAGCCGATGGGCCCCCCCTAGCGGTTCGAACACCGGGGAGCTGTTTTTT. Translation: CASRWAPPSGSNTGELFF.

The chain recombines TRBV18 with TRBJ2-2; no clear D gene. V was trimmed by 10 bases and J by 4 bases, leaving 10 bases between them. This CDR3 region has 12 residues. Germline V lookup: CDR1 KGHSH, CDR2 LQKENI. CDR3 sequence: CATYGVTGELFF. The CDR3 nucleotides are TGTGCCACCTACGGCGTCACCGGGGAGCTGTTTTTT.

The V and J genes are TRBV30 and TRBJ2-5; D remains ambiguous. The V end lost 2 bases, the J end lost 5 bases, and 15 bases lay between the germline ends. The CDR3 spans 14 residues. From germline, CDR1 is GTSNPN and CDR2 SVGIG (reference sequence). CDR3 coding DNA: TGTGCCTGGAGTACCGTAGTGAGTGGTGAGACCCAGTACTTC. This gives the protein CAWSTVVSGETQYF.

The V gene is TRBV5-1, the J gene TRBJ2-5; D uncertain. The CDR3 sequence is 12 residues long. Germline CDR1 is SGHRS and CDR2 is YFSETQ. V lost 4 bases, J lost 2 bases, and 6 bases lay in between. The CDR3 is CASSLQQETQYF. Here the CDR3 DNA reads TGCGCCAGCAGCCTACAACAAGAGACCCAGTACTTC.

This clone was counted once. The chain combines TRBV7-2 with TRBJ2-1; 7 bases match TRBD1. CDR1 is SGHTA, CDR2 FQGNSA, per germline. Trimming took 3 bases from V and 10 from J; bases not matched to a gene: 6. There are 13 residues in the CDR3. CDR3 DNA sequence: TGTGCCAGCAGCTTCCCAGGGGGTGAGGAGCAGTTCTTC. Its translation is CASSFPGGEEQFF.

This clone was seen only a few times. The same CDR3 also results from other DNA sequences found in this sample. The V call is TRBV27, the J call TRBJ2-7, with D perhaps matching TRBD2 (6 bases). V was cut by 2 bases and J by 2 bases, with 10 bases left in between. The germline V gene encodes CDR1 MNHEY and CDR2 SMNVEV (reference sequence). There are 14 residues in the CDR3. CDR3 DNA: TGTGCCAGCAGTTTAAGGGGACTCACCTACGAGCAGTACTTC. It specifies CASSLRGLTYEQYF.

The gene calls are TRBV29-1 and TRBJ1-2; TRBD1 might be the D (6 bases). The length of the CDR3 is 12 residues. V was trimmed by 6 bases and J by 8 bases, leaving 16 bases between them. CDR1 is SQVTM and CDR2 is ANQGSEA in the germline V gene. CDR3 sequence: CSVSTGWGGYTF. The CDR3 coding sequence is TGCAGCGTCTCGACAGGATGGGGCGGCTACACCTTC.

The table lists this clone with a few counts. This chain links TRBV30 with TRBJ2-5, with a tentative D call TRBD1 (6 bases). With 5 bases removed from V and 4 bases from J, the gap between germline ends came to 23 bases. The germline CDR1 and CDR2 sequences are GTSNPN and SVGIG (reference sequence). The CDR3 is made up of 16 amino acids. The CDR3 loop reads CAWGPGLAGVLETQYF. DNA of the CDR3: TGTGCCTGGGGCCCCGGATTGGCAGGGGTACTAGAGACCCAGTACTTC.

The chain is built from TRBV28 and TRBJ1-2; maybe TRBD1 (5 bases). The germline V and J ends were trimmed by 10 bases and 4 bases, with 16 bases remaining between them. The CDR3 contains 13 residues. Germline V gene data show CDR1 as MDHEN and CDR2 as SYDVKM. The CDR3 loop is CATPGQAGYGYTF. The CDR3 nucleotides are TGTGCCACCCCGGGGCAGGCTGGCTATGGCTACACCTTC.

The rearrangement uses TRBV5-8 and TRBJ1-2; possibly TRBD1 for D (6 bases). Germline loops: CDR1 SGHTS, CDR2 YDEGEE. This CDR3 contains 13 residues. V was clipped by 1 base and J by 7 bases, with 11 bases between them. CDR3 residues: CASSLTGSSGYTF. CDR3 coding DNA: TGTGCCAGCAGCTTGACAGGGAGTAGTGGCTACACCTTC.

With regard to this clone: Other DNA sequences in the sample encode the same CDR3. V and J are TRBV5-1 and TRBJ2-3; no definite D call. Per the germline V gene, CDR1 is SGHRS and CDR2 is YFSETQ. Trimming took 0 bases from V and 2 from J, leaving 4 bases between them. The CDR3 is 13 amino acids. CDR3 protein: CASSLGNTDTQYF. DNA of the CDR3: TGCGCCAGCAGCTTGGGGAACACAGATACGCAGTATTTT.

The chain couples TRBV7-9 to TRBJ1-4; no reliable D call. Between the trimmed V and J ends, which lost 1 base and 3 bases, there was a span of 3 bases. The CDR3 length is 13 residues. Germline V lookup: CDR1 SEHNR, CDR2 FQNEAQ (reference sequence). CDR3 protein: CASSLDSNEKLFF. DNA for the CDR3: TGTGCCAGCAGCTTAGATTCTAATGAAAAACTGTTTTTT.

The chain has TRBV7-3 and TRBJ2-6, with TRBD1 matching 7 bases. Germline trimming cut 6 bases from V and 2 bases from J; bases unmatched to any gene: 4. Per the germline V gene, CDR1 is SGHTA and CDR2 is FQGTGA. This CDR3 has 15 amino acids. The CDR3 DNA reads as TGTGCCAGCAGTCCAGGGGGTCCTGGGGCCAACGTCCTGACTTTC. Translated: CASSPGGPGANVLTF.

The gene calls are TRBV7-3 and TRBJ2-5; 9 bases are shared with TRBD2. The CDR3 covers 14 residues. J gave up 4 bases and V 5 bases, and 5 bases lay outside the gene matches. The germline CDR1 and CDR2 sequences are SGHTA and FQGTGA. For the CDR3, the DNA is TGTGCCAGCAGCCTAGGGACTAGCTCAGAGACCCAGTACTTC. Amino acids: CASSLGTSSETQYF.

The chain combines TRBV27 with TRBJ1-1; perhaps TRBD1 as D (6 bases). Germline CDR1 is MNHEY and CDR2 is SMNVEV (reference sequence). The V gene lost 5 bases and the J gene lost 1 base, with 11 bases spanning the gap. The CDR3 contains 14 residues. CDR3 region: CASSPWDKNTEAFF. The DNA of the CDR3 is TGTGCCAGCAGTCCCTGGGACAAGAACACTGAAGCTTTCTTT.

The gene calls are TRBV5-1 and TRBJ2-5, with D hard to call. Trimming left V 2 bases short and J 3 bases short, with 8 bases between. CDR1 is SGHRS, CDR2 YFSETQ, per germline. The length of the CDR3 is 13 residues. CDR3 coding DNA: TGCGCCAGCAGCTTTCTAGGGAAAGAGACCCAGTACTTC. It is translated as CASSFLGKETQYF.

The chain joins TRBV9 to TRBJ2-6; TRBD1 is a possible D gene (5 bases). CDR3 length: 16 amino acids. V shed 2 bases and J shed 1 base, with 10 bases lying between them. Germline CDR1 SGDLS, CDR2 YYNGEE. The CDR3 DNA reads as TGTGCCAGCAGCGTCGCAGGGTCGTCTGGGGCCAACGTCCTGACTTTC. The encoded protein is CASSVAGSSGANVLTF.

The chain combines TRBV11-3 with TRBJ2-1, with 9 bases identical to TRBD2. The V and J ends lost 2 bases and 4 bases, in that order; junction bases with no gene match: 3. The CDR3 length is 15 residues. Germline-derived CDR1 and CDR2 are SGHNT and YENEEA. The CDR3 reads CASSLNSGGYNEQFF. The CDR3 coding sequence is TGTGCCAGCAGCTTAAATAGCGGGGGTTACAATGAGCAGTTCTTC.

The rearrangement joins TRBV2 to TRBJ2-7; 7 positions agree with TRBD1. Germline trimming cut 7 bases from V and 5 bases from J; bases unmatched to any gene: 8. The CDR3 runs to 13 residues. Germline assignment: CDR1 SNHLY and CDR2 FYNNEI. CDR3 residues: CASIQGNENEQYF. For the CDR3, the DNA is TGTGCCAGCATACAGGGGAACGAGAACGAGCAGTACTTC.

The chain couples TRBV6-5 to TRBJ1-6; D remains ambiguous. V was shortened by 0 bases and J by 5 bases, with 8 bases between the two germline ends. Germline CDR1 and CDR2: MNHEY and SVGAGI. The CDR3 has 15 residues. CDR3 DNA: TGTGCCAGCAGTTACTCGGTCCAAAATAATTCACCCCTCCACTTT. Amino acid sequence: CASSYSVQNNSPLHF.

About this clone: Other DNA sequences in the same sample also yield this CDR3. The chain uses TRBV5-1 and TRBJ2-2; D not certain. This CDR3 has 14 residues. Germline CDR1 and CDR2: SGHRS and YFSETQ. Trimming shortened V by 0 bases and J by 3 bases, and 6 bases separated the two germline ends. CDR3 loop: CASSLDRDTGELFF. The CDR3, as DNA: TGCGCCAGCAGCTTGGATCGGGACACCGGGGAGCTGTTTTTT.

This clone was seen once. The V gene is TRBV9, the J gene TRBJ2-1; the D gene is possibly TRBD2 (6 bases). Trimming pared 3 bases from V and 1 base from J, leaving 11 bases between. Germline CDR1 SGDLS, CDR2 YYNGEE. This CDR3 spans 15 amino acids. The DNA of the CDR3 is TGTGCCAGCAGCGAAAGACTAGGGTCCTACAATGAGCAGTTCTTC. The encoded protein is CASSERLGSYNEQFF.

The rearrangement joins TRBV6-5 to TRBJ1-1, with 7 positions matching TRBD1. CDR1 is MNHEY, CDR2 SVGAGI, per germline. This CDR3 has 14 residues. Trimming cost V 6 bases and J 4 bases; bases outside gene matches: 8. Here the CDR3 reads CASSYGQETTEAFF. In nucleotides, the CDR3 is TGTGCCAGCAGCTACGGACAGGAGACCACTGAAGCTTTCTTT.

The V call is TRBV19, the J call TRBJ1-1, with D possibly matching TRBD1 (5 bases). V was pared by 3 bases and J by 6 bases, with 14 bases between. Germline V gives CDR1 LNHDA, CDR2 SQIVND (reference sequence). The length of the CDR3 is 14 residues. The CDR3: CASSIQPDSAEAFF. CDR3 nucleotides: TGTGCCAGTAGTATCCAGCCAGACAGCGCTGAAGCTTTCTTT.

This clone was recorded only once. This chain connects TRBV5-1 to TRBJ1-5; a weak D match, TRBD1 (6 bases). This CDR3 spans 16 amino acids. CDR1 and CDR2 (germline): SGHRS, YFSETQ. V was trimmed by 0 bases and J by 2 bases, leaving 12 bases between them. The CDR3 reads CASSLDGRGGNQPQHF. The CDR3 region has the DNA TGCGCCAGCAGCTTGGATGGCAGGGGAGGCAATCAGCCCCAGCATTTT.

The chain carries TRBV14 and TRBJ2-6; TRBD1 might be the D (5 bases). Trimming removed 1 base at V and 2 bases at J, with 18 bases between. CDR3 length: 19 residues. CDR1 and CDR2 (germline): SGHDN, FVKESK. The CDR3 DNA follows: TGTGCCAGCAGCCAAGTTGGTTTCCAGGGTAGGGCTGGGGCCAACGTCCTGACTTTC. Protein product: CASSQVGFQGRAGANVLTF.